The 4 T cell receptor beta chains reported below all come from one sample, sequenced in a study of beta chain features in type 1 diabetes. All of the isolated RNA was reverse transcribed, so expressed TCRB transcripts were sequenced. The method was immunoSEQ multiplex PCR; TCRdb's version includes in-frame clones alone and lacks a portion of them. The sample yields around 110,000 clones, approximately 16% seen once. Study-level points and caveats: Among all four CD4+ subsets, Type 1 diabetes patients had TCRB CDR3s that were moderately but significantly shorter.

These receptors have no known antigen. The source material was central memory CD4+ T cells from blood. The receptors originated from a man younger than 45 with type 1 diabetes.

This clone was picked up many times. The CDR3 spells CASSTYRGRGYNEQFF. CDR3 in DNA: TGTGCCAGCAGCACCTACAGGGGAAGGGGTTACAATGAGCAGTTCTTC. The rearrangement links TRBV7-9 to TRBJ2-1, with 7 bases fitting TRBD1. V dropped 5 bases and J dropped 4; count of bases not matched to a gene: 11. The CDR3 loop spans 16 amino acids. Germline CDR1 SEHNR, CDR2 FQNEAQ (reference sequence).

This chain joins TRBV30 and TRBJ1-4, with 12 positions matching TRBD1. The V gene end was trimmed by 2 bases and the J gene end by 8 bases; junction bases not matched to a gene: 9. The germline gives CDR1 GTSNPN, CDR2 SVGIG (reference sequence). The CDR3 has 16 residues. The CDR3 nucleotides are TGTGCCTGGAGTTCCGGGACAGGGGGCGTCGGGGAAAAACTGTTTTTT. Residues: CAWSSGTGGVGEKLFF.

This clone was seen more than once but under ten times. This chain joins TRBV2 and TRBJ2-3; 11 nucleotides agree with TRBD2. The CDR3 runs 15 residues. J was trimmed by 0 bases and V by 4 bases; bases with no gene match: 0. Germline-derived CDR1 and CDR2 are SNHLY and FYNNEI. For the CDR3, the DNA is TGTGCCAGCAGTGGGACTAGCGGGAGCACAGATACGCAGTATTTT. Its translation: CASSGTSGSTDTQYF. Based on the CDR3 plus reference TRBV2 and TRBJ2-3, the full variable domain is EPEVTQTPSHQVTQMGQEVILRCVPISNHLYFYWYRQILGQKVEFLVSFYNNEISEKSEIFDDQFSVERPDGSNFTLKIRSTKLEDSAMYFCASSGTSGSTDTQYFGPGTRLTVL.

The chain joins TRBV5-4 to TRBJ1-2; no clear D gene. The CDR3 runs to 13 residues. The V gene lost 2 bases and the J gene lost 6 bases, with 11 bases spanning the gap. From germline, CDR1 is SGHNT and CDR2 YYREEE (reference sequence). CDR3: CASSFPSTDGYTF. The CDR3 nucleotides are TGTGCCAGCAGCTTTCCGAGTACAGATGGCTACACCTTC.